This T cell receptor (beta chain) derives from a study of blood T cell repertoires in COVID-19. Across the study: Both acute and convalescent COVID-19 samples were obtained from the United States, Italy and Spain. T cells, B-cell-depleted T cells, or PBMCs supplied cDNA or gDNA.

Measured with immunoSEQ multiplex PCR; TCRdb has only the in-frame clones, and not every one. Of about 340,000 clones detected, approximately 87% appear once; the ten largest clones hold about 6%. CDR1 and CDR2 from the germline V gene are MNHEY and SMNVEV (reference sequence). The CDR3 consists of 14 residues. Losses at the gene ends were 2 bases for V and 10 bases for J; bases not matched to a gene: 6. The source material was peripheral blood. The origin of this receptor is a woman between 45 and 60 years old with COVID-19, enrolled during active disease. This chain links TRBV27 with TRBJ2-1; 9 positions match TRBD1. The CDR3 nucleotides read TGTGCCAGCAGTTTAGCACAGGGGGCATACGAGCAGTTCTTC. Protein product: CASSLAQGAYEQFF.